This entry concerns a single TCR beta chain. What it binds is not known. Naive CD8 isolation took CD45RO-negative cells positively selected for CCR7 and excluded terminally differentiated effector memory CD45RA+ cells. Libraries were prepared by immunoSEQ multiplex PCR; TCRdb keeps only in-frame clonotypes and omits some of them. The table lists just over 2,000,000 clones, about 95% of them singletons. This CDR3 region has 10 residues. V lost 5 bases and J lost 6, with 2 bases in between. The germline V gene has CDR1 SGHTA and CDR2 FQGNSA. The data were taken from a study of shared clonotypes between healthy human individuals. Study details: The study enrolled a couple of women and a few men aged 18 to 49. Study results and limitations: Sequencing depth was expected to affect clonotype sharing among donors. Non-shared clonotypes had lower generation probabilities than those shared by all four donors.

The receptor was derived from a man between 18 and 35 years old in good health. The sequenced material came from naive CD8+ T cells sorted from blood. The chain joins TRBV7-2 to TRBJ2-1; D uncertain. The CDR3 protein is CASSRNEQFF. As DNA, the CDR3 is TGTGCCAGCAGCCGCAATGAGCAGTTCTTC.